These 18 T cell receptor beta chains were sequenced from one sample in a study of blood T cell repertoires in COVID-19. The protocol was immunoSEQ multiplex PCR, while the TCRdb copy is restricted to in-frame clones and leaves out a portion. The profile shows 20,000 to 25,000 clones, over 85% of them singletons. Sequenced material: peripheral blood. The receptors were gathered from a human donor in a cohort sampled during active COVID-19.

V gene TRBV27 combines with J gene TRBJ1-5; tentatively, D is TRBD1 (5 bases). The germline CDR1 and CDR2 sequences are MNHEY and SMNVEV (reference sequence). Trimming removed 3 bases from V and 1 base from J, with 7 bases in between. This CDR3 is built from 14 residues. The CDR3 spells CASSFGGSNQPQHF. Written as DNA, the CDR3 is TGTGCCAGCAGTTTCGGGGGAAGCAATCAGCCCCAGCATTTT.

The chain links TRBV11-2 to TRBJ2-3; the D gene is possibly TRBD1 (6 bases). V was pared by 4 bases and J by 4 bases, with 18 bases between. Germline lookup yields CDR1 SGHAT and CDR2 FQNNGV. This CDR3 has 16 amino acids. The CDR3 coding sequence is TGTGCCAGCAGCTCAAGGGGGTCGGGTGGGGCAGATACGCAGTATTTT. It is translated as CASSSRGSGGADTQYF. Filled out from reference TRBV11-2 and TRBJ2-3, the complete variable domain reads EAGVAQSPRYKIIEKRQSVAFWCNPISGHATLYWYQQILGQGPKLLIQFQNNGVVDDSQLPKDRFSAERLKGVDSTLKIQPAKLEDSAVYLCASSSRGSGGADTQYFGPGTRLTVL.

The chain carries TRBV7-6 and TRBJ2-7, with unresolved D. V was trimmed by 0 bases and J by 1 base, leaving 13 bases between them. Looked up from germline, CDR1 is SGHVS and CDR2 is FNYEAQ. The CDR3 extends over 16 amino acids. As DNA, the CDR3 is TGTGCCAGCAGCTTAGCAGTAGCTGGAGTGTCCTACGAGCAGTACTTC. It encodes CASSLAVAGVSYEQYF. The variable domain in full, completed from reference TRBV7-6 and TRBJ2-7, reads GAGVSQSPRYKVTKRGQDVALRCDPISGHVSLYWYRQALGQGPEFLTYFNYEAQQDKSGLPNDRFSAERPEGSISTLTIQRTEQRDSAMYRCASSLAVAGVSYEQYFGPGTRLTVT.

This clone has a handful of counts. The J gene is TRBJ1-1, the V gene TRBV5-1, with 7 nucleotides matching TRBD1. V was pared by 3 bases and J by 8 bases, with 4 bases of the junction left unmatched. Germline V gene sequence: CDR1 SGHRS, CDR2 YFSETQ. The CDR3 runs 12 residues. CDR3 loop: CASSSGQAEAFF. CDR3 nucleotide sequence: TGCGCCAGCAGCTCTGGACAGGCGGAAGCTTTCTTT.

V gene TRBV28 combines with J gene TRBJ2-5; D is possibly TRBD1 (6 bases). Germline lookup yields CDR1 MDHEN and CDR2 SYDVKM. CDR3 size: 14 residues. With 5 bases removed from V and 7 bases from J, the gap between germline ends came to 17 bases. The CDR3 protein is CASSPTGPPGTQYF. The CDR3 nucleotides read TGTGCCAGCAGTCCGACAGGTCCCCCGGGGACCCAGTACTTC.

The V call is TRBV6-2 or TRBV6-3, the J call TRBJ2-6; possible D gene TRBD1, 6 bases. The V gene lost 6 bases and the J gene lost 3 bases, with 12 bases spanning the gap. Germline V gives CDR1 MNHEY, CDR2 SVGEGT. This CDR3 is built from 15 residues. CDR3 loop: CASSEQGRGANVLTF. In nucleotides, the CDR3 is TGTGCCAGCAGCGAACAGGGCCGTGGGGCCAACGTCCTGACTTTC.

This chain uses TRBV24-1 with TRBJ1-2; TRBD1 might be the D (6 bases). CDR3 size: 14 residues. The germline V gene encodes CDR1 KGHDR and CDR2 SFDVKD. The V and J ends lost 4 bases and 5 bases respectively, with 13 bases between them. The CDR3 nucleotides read TGTGCCACCAGTGACAGAGGGGGTTGGTATGGCTACACCTTC. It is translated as CATSDRGGWYGYTF.

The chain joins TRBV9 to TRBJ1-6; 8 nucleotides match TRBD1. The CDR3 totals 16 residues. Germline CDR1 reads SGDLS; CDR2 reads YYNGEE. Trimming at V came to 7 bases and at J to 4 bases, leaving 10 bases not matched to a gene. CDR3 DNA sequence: TGTGCCAGCCAAGCAGGGACAGGCTCTTATAATTCACCCCTCCACTTT. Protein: CASQAGTGSYNSPLHF. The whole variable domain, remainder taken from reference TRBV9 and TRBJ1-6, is DSGVTQTPKHLITATGQRVTLRCSPRSGDLSVYWYQQSLDQGLQFLIQYYNGEERAKGNILERFSAQQFPDLHSELNLSSLELGDSALYFCASQAGTGSYNSPLHFGNGTRLTVT.

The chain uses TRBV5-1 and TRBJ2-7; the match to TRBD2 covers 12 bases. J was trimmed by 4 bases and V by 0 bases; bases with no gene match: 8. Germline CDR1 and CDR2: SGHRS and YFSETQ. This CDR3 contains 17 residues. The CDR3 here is CASSLAASGGAWYEQYF. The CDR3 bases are TGCGCCAGCAGCTTGGCGGCTAGCGGGGGGGCCTGGTACGAGCAGTACTTC.

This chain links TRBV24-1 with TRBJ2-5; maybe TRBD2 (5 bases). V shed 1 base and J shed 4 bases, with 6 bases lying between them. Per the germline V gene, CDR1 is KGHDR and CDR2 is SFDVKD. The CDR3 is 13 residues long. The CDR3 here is CATSDLRGETQYF. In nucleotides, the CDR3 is TGTGCCACCAGTGATTTACGGGGAGAGACCCAGTACTTC.

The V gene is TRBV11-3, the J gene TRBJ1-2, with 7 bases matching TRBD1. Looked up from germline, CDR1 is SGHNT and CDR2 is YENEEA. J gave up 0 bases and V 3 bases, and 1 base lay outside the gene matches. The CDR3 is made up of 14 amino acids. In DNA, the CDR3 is TGTGCCAGCAGCTTGACAGGGCCTAACTATGGCTACACCTTC. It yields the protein CASSLTGPNYGYTF.

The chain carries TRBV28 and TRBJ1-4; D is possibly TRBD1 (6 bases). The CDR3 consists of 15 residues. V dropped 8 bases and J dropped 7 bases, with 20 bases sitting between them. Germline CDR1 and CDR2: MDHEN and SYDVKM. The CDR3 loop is CASAPPAGEGEKLFF. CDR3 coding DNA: TGTGCCAGCGCCCCCCCGGCAGGGGAAGGTGAAAAACTGTTTTTT.

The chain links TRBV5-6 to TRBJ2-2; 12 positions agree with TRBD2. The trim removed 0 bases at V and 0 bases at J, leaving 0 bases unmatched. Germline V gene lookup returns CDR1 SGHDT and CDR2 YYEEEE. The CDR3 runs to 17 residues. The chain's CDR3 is CASSLGTSGTNTGELFF. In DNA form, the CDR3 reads TGTGCCAGCAGCTTGGGGACTAGCGGGACGAACACCGGGGAGCTGTTTTTT.

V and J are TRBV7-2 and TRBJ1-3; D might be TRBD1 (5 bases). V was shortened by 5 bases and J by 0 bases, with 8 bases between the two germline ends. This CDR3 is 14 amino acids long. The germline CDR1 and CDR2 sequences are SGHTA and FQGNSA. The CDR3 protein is CASSPGSSGNTIYF. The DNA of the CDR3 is TGTGCCAGCAGCCCAGGGTCCTCTGGAAACACCATATATTTT.

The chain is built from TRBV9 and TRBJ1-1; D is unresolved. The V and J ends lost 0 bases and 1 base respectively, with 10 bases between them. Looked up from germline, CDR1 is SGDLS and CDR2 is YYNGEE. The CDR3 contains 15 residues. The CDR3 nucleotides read TGTGCCAGCAGCGTAGGACCAGCGGGGAACACTGAAGCTTTCTTT. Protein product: CASSVGPAGNTEAFF.

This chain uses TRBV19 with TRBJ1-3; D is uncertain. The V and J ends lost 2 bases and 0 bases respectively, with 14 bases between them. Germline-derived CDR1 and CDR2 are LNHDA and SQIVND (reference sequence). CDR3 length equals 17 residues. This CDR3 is CASSIKVQVVSGNTIYF. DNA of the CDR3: TGTGCCAGTAGTATAAAAGTCCAGGTCGTCTCTGGAAACACCATATATTTT.

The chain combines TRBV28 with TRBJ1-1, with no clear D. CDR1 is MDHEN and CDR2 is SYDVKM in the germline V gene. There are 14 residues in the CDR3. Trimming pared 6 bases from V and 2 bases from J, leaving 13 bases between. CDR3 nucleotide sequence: TGTGCCAGCAGGTCTGTATATCCCAACACTGAAGCTTTCTTT. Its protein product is CASRSVYPNTEAFF.

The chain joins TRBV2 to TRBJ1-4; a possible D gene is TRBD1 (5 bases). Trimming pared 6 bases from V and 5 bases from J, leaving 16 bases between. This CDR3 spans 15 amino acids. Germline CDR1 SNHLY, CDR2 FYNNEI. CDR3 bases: TGTGCCAGCAGACCCGGGACTGCGCCGAATGAAAAACTGTTTTTT. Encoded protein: CASRPGTAPNEKLFF.